A selection of T cell receptor beta chains follows, all from one sample in a study of CD8+ T cells in alopecia areata. Assay used: immunoSEQ multiplex PCR; TCRdb lists only in-frame clones, some missing. The sample carries 130,000 to 150,000 clones, about four fifths recorded once. The sample consisted of CD8+ T cells sorted from blood, taken at week 4, from a patient treated with tofacitinib. These receptors were obtained from a human donor with alopecia areata. Each CDR3 is given with its conserved first and last residue. A D gene is named only where the DNA matches it firmly. Not all rows give a size; the values are once, few, many and, for expanded clones, a class.

cdr3_aa	cdr3_nt	d_call	v_call	j_call	clone_size
CATAPGGGPLETQYF	TGTGCCACCGCCCCCGGGGGGGGGCCTCTAGAGACCCAGTACTTC	TRBD2	TRBV15	TRBJ2-5	-
CASSLSGEGYGYTF	TGTGCCAGCAGTTTATCAGGGGAAGGCTATGGCTACACCTTC	-	TRBV27	TRBJ1-2	-
CASSLGLDEQFF	TGTGCCAGCAGCTTAGGTCTGGATGAGCAGTTCTTC	-	TRBV2	TRBJ2-1	-
CASSIVPTGELFF	TGTGCCAGTAGTATAGTCCCAACCGGGGAGCTGTTTTTT	-	TRBV19	TRBJ2-2	large
CASSQERGGNEQFF	TGCGCCAGCAGCCAAGAAAGGGGCGGCAATGAGCAGTTCTTC	-	TRBV4-3	TRBJ2-1	-
CASSKVPIHRSSYEQYF	TGTGCCAGCAGCAAAGTACCTATCCATAGGAGCTCCTACGAGCAGTACTTC	-	TRBV21-1	TRBJ2-7	-
CASSRRASGVGETQYF	TGTGCCAGCAGCAGAAGGGCTAGCGGGGTAGGAGAGACCCAGTACTTC	TRBD2	TRBV9	TRBJ2-5	-
CASRAPGGRETQYF	TGTGCCAGCCGGGCCCCCGGGGGCCGAGAGACCCAGTACTTC	-	TRBV27	TRBJ2-5	-
CASSRSSTDTQYF	TGTGCCAGCAGCCGGAGTAGCACAGATACGCAGTATTTT	-	TRBV6-5	TRBJ2-3	-
CASSAGQGVSYNEQFF	TGTGCCAGCAGCGCCGGACAGGGGGTATCCTACAATGAGCAGTTCTTC	TRBD1	TRBV7-3	TRBJ2-1	few
CASSESQSEAFF	TGCGCCAGCAGTGAGTCACAGTCTGAAGCTTTCTTT	-	TRBV10-2	TRBJ1-1	-
CASGGLESTDTQYF	TGTGCCAGCGGTGGACTTGAAAGCACAGATACGCAGTATTTT	-	TRBV27	TRBJ2-3	-
CAISDLEGDGTDTQYF	TGTGCCATCAGTGACCTCGAGGGGGATGGGACAGATACGCAGTATTTT	-	TRBV10-3	TRBJ2-3	-
CASSQEHAPGTQYF	TGCGCCAGCAGCCAAGAGCATGCCCCGGGGACCCAGTACTTC	-	TRBV4-3	TRBJ2-5	-
CASSPWTSGGFDLFF	TGTGCCAGCAGCCCCTGGACTAGCGGGGGGTTCGACTTGTTCTTC	TRBD2	TRBV7-2	TRBJ2-1	-
CASSPAPNTGELFF	TGCGCCAGCAGTCCGGCACCGAACACCGGGGAGCTGTTTTTT	-	TRBV10-1	TRBJ2-2	few
CASGLIGAEAFF	TGTGCTAGTGGTTTGATCGGCGCTGAAGCTTTCTTT	-	TRBV12-5	TRBJ1-1	-
CASSLGLGDTQYF	TGTGCCAGCAGCCTTGGCTTGGGAGATACGCAGTATTTT	-	TRBV9	TRBJ2-3	-
CASSQSGGRYEQYF	TGTGCCAGCAGCCAAAGCGGGGGGCGCTACGAGCAGTACTTC	TRBD2	TRBV9	TRBJ2-7	-
CASSPRQEGFTLHF	TGTGCCAGCAGCCCGAGACAGGAAGGATTCACCCTCCACTTT	-	TRBV7-9	TRBJ1-6	-
CSVGVQGGITEAFF	TGCAGCGTTGGGGTACAGGGTGGGATCACTGAAGCTTTCTTT	-	TRBV29-1	TRBJ1-1	-
CASSLTGGQETQYF	TGTGCCAGCAGCTTAACGGGGGGCCAAGAGACCCAGTACTTC	TRBD2	TRBV7-9	TRBJ2-5	few
CASSFGGSASPLHF	TGTGCCAGCAGCTTTGGGGGGTCCGCCTCACCCCTCCACTTT	-	TRBV7-2	TRBJ1-6	-
CASSKVPPGLAGDTDQETQYF	TGTGCCAGCAGCAAAGTACCCCCGGGACTAGCGGGGGACACCGACCAAGAGACCCAGTACTTC	-	TRBV21-1	TRBJ2-5	-
CASSPGSVYEQYF	TGTGCCAGCAGCCCAGGGTCAGTCTACGAGCAGTACTTC	-	TRBV7-9	TRBJ2-7	-
CASSLDNTEAFF	TGCGCCAGCAGCTTGGATAACACTGAAGCTTTCTTT	-	TRBV5-1	TRBJ1-1	-
CASSVWAGDADTQYF	TGTGCCAGCAGCGTATGGGCGGGGGACGCAGATACGCAGTATTTT	TRBD2	TRBV9	TRBJ2-3	-
CASRGTMDTQYF	TGCGCCAGCAGAGGGACGATGGATACGCAGTATTTT	-	TRBV4-1	TRBJ2-3	-
CASSWGNTEAFF	TGTGCCAGCAGCTGGGGGAACACTGAAGCTTTCTTT	-	TRBV7-9	TRBJ1-1	once
CASSAGVDEKLFF	TGTGCCAGCAGCGCGGGAGTCGATGAAAAACTGTTTTTT	-	TRBV9	TRBJ1-4	-
CASSPSYEQYF	TGTGCCAGCAGCCCCTCCTACGAGCAGTACTTC	-	TRBV7-9	TRBJ2-7	-
CASSPDVGLGYEQYF	TGTGCCAGCAGCCCAGACGTGGGGTTGGGATACGAGCAGTACTTC	-	TRBV7-8	TRBJ2-7	-
CASSYTGTGELFF	TGTGCCAGCAGCTACACAGGAACCGGGGAGCTGTTTTTT	-	TRBV6-6	TRBJ2-2	-
CASSPPVEEQETQYF	TGTGCCAGCAGCCCACCCGTTGAGGAGCAAGAGACCCAGTACTTC	-	TRBV7-9	TRBJ2-5	few
CASSLWRGNQETQYF	TGTGCCAGCAGCTTGTGGCGGGGGAACCAAGAGACCCAGTACTTC	TRBD2	TRBV7-6	TRBJ2-5	-
CASSSTGGNSPLHF	TGTGCCAGCAGCTCGACAGGGGGTAATTCACCCCTCCACTTT	TRBD1	TRBV7-6	TRBJ1-6	-
CASSFKAGLFLSYNEQFF	TGTGCCAGTAGTTTCAAGGCTGGGTTATTTCTTTCCTACAATGAGCAGTTCTTC	-	TRBV19	TRBJ2-1	-
CASSTLLTGVNTEAFF	TGTGCCAGTAGTACCCTCTTGACAGGCGTTAACACTGAAGCTTTCTTT	-	TRBV19	TRBJ1-1	-
CAWKRDSYYNEQFF	TGTGCCTGGAAACGTGACAGCTACTACAATGAGCAGTTCTTC	-	TRBV30	TRBJ2-1	-
CASSDPGQGIYNEQFF	TGTGCCAGCAGTGATCCGGGACAGGGGATCTACAATGAGCAGTTCTTC	TRBD1	TRBV25-1	TRBJ2-1	-
CASSSRDRESEKLFF	TGTGCCAGCAGCTCCAGGGATCGGGAATCTGAAAAACTGTTTTTT	-	TRBV7-9	TRBJ1-4	-
CASSQDYLADQETQYF	TGCGCCAGCAGCCAAGACTACTTAGCGGATCAAGAGACCCAGTACTTC	-	TRBV4-1	TRBJ2-5	-
CASSQDTYEQYF	TGTGCCAGCAGCCAAGACACGTACGAGCAGTACTTC	-	TRBV4-2	TRBJ2-7	-
CASSLAGGASTEAFF	TGTGCCAGCAGCCTAGCAGGGGGCGCATCCACTGAAGCTTTCTTT	TRBD1	TRBV7-9	TRBJ1-1	-
CASSPLTYGQSQETQYF	TGTGCCAGCTCACCACTGACTTATGGACAGTCACAAGAGACCCAGTACTTC	-	TRBV18	TRBJ2-5	-
CASSEDRGSYNEQFF	TGTGCCAGCAGCGAAGACAGGGGGTCCTACAATGAGCAGTTCTTC	TRBD1	TRBV5-4	TRBJ2-1	-
CASSSAIHQQYF	TGTGCCAGCAGCTCCGCCATACACCAGCAGTACTTC	-	TRBV7-9	TRBJ2-7	few
CASTKRGQETQYF	TGTGCCAGCACCAAGAGGGGGCAAGAGACCCAGTACTTC	-	TRBV11-3	TRBJ2-5	-
CASRSLGQDYEQYF	TGTGCCAGCCGTAGTTTGGGACAGGACTACGAGCAGTACTTC	TRBD1	TRBV6-5	TRBJ2-7	once
CASSSLLAGGGDEQFF	TGTGCCAGCAGTTCCTTACTAGCGGGGGGAGGCGATGAGCAGTTCTTC	TRBD2	TRBV27	TRBJ2-1	-